This TCR beta chain is drawn from a study of blood T cell repertoires in COVID-19 (dated by TCRdb to 2020 to 2021). The study in broad terms: The collaborator samples originated in the United States, Italy and Spain and spanned the acute and convalescent phases of COVID-19. The prospective study material was composed of cDNA or gDNA derived from T cells, B-cell-depleted T cells, or PBMCs. The dataset comprised deeply sampled blood TCRbeta repertoires from subjects exposed to, actively infected with, or recovered from COVID-19. A freely available public database, intended as a resource for researchers studying the immune response to SARS-CoV-2, is where the repertoires were released. Samples came from the ongoing ImmuneRACE study (first 160 participants) plus 1,254 subjects from 6 global collaborators. Nearly every sample came with metadata listing a de-identified subject ID, COVID-19 status, age in years and sex. Where HLA class I and class II types were available, the types were taken from metadata supplied by the sample provider, not from assay-based typing.

TCRbeta CDR3 regions were amplified from genomic DNA by means of the immunoSEQ Assay, a bias-controlled multiplex PCR. For the original study's pipeline: Nucleated cell counts per sample were estimated from amplification of reference gene primers within the assay. To quantify the absolute abundance of each unique TCRbeta CDR3 rearrangement, sequence reads were collapsed and filtered. Productive Simpson clonality was computed per sample as the square root of Simpson's diversity index over productive rearrangements. TCRdb limited this immuneACCESS table to in-frame rearrangements with V and J called. A share of clones is missing; checked studies link under half to unresolved V genes, and the rest is unexplained. That table supplies the V and J calls and clone size; D and trimming were determined from the DNA. Counted in this sample were 120,000 to 150,000 clones; approximately 85% of them appeared once. The top ten constitute roughly 2.5% of the sample.

Whole blood was collected in K2EDTA tubes by collaborating institutions according to the institutions' own protocols. For TCRbeta analysis, collaborators shipped samples as frozen whole blood, isolated PBMCs, or DNA extracted from either of those sample types. The paper's findings and limits, for the study overall: Clinical and demographic metadata were provided uncurated, with the amount varying by source and participant.

Worth noting for this clone: Its antigen is not yet known. Base qualities are missing; no much larger clone stands one base away.

The TCR comes from a human donor with acute or convalescent COVID-19. The donor label of this sample is uncertain. Sequenced material: peripheral blood.

The CDR3 protein: CASSLNPLAGYTF. The DNA sequence is given as TGTGCCAGCAGTCTTAACCCTCTGGCTGGCTACACCTTC. The V gene is TRBV27 and the J gene is TRBJ1-2; too little of a D gene remains to name it. The CDR3 starts with the cysteine, ends with the phenylalanine, and has 13 residues. Only the CDR3 DNA stays, 39 bases, in frame from base 1. The trim is 5 bases for V and 7 bases for J, with a gap of 14 bases between the germline ends. CDR1 and CDR2, per the germline V gene (reference sequence), are MNHEY and SMNVEV.